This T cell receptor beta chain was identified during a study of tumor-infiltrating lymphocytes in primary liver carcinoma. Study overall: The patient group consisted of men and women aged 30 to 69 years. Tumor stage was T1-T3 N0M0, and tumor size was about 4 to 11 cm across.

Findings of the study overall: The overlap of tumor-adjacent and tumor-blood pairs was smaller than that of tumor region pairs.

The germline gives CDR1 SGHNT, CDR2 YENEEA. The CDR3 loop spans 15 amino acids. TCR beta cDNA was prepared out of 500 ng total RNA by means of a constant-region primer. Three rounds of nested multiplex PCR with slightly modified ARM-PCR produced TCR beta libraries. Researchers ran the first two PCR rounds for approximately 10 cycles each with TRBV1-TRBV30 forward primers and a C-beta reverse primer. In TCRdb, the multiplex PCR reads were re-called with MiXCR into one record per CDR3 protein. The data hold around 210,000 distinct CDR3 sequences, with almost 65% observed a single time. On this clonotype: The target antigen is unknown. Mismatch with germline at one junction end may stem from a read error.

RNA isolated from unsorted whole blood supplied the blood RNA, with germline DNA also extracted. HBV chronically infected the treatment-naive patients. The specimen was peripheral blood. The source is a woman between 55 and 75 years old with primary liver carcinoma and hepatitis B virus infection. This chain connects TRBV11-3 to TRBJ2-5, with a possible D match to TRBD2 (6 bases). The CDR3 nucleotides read TGTCCCAGCAGCTTAGAGAGCGGGTCAAAAGAGACCCAGTACTTC. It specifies CPSSLESGSKETQYF.